A single sample gave rise to the 32 T cell receptor beta chains below, sequenced in a study of memory CD4+ T cells and cytomegalovirus serostatus (dated by TCRdb to about 2019). A FACSAria II was used to sort memory CD4+ T cells, defined as single viable CD3+CD4+CD8-CD45RO+ cells. The library was produced with the immunoSEQ multiplex PCR assay. The table comes from immuneACCESS by way of TCRdb, which keeps in-frame sequences with V and J called. Part of the clones is missing from these tables; in studies checked, under half for an unresolved V gene and the rest for unknown reasons. This sample lists 52,000 or so clones; 70% to 85% were detected once. Roughly 0.6% of the sample lies in the top ten. The sequenced material came from memory CD4+ T cells from blood. These TCRs come from an adult in good health and CMV-seronegative.

The gene calls are TRBV7-2 and TRBJ2-5, with no clear D. CDR3 size: 15 residues. Germline loops: CDR1 SGHTA, CDR2 FQGNSA. With 0 bases removed from V and 0 bases from J, the gap between germline ends came to 8 bases. In nucleotides, the CDR3 is TGTGCCAGCAGCTTAGCGATGGGGTACCAAGAGACCCAGTACTTC. Protein: CASSLAMGYQETQYF.

The rearrangement links TRBV21-1 to TRBJ1-2; the table's D call of TRBD1 was not tested on the DNA. TRBV21-1 is noted as a pseudogene. The CDR3 spans 14 residues. CDR3 in DNA: TGTGCCAGCCTTTACGACAGGGGATTTTATGGCTACACCTTC. This gives the protein CASLYDRGFYGYTF.

This clone was found once. The V call is TRBV6-6, the J call TRBJ1-5; TRBD1 is a possible D gene (5 bases). The germline gives CDR1 MNHNY, CDR2 SVGAGI (reference sequence). The CDR3 has 14 amino acids. V was pared by 4 bases and J by 5 bases, with 12 bases between. The CDR3 region is CASSSAQGDQPQHF. In nucleotides, the CDR3 is TGTGCCAGCAGTTCGGCCCAGGGAGATCAGCCCCAGCATTTT.

Only a few counts were recorded for this clone. The chain couples TRBV10-2 to TRBJ1-2; the match to TRBD1 covers 7 bases. The V segment lost 8 bases and the J segment 0 bases; nucleotides outside the gene matches: 3. The length of the CDR3 is 13 residues. Germline V gene sequence: CDR1 WSHSY, CDR2 SAAADI. CDR3 amino acids: CASRDSANYGYTF. CDR3 DNA sequence: TGCGCCAGCCGGGACAGCGCTAACTATGGCTACACCTTC.

The chain carries TRBV25-1 and TRBJ1-5, with D uncertain. The V gene's germline CDR1 is MGHDK and CDR2 SYGVNS. With 4 bases removed from V and 5 bases from J, the gap between germline ends came to 6 bases. The CDR3 is 12 amino acids. The CDR3 region is CASSATYQPQHF. The CDR3 nucleotides read TGTGCCAGCAGTGCCACATATCAGCCCCAGCATTTT.

The DNA for the CDR3 is TGTGCCAGCAGCTTCGATTGGGGCGAGTACAATGAGCAGTTCTTC. Protein: CASSFDWGEYNEQFF. This chain joins TRBV7-2 and TRBJ2-1; possible D gene TRBD1, 5 bases. This CDR3 is built from 15 residues. Germline assignment: CDR1 SGHTA and CDR2 FQGNSA. The ends were cut back, 3 bases at V and 4 bases at J, with 13 bases in the middle.

The chain is built from TRBV28 and TRBJ2-1; 10 nucleotides match TRBD2. The J segment lost 3 bases and the V segment lost 9 bases, leaving 2 bases of the junction unmatched. This CDR3 has 13 amino acids. CDR1 MDHEN and CDR2 SYDVKM come from the germline V gene. CDR3 in amino acids: CASRTSGYNEQFF. The CDR3 coding sequence is TGTGCCAGTCGGACTAGCGGCTACAATGAGCAGTTCTTC.

The chain employs TRBV4-1 and TRBJ1-1; tentative D call: TRBD1 (5 bases). The V and J ends lost 0 bases and 4 bases respectively, with 12 bases between them. Germline-derived CDR1 and CDR2 are MGHRA and YSYEKL. The CDR3 covers 15 residues. CDR3 DNA sequence: TGCGCCAGCAGCCAAGAAGCTGGGGGGACCACTGAAGCTTTCTTT. Its protein product is CASSQEAGGTTEAFF.

This clone has only a few counts. The J gene is TRBJ1-2, the V gene TRBV18, with no clear D. Trimming stripped 2 bases from V and 6 bases from J, with 10 bases between. The CDR3 spans 13 residues. CDR1 is KGHSH and CDR2 is LQKENI in the germline V gene. The CDR3 region is CASSPSGSDGYTF. CDR3 coding DNA: TGTGCCAGCTCACCATCCGGTTCGGATGGCTACACCTTC.

The chain employs TRBV6-1 and TRBJ2-3; unclear D gene. Germline-derived CDR1 and CDR2 are MNHNS and SASEGT. Trimming left V 4 bases short and J 8 bases short, with 13 bases between. CDR3 size: 13 residues. The CDR3 DNA reads TGTGCCAGCAGTGTGGAAGGCTGGGGTACGCAGTATTTT. The encoded protein is CASSVEGWGTQYF.

V usage is TRBV6-1 and J usage is TRBJ1-2; D is ambiguous. Trimming shortened V by 0 bases and J by 7 bases, and 9 bases separated the two germline ends. The CDR3 runs to 13 residues. The V gene's germline CDR1 is MNHNS and CDR2 SASEGT. Written as DNA, the CDR3 is TGTGCCAGCAGTGAAGCGCGTGGGCGTGGCTACACCTTC. Encoded protein: CASSEARGRGYTF.

The chain uses TRBV6-1 and TRBJ1-6; TRBD1 matches at 11 bases. This CDR3 spans 14 amino acids. CDR1 is MNHNS and CDR2 is SASEGT in the germline V gene. V trimming: 4 bases; J trimming: 7 bases; junction bases outside the gene matches: 0. In nucleotides, the CDR3 is TGTGCCAGCAGTGGGACAGGGGGCAATTCACCCCTCCACTTT. This sequence encodes CASSGTGGNSPLHF.

In its sample, this clone was seen once. This chain joins TRBV6-1 and TRBJ2-7, with TRBD2 matching over 7 bases. The V and J ends lost 2 bases and 2 bases, in that order; junction bases with no gene match: 6. Germline V CDR1 and CDR2: MNHNS, SASEGT. The CDR3 contains 15 residues. The CDR3 bases are TGTGCCAGCAGTGAATTAGGCGGGGGTCCCTACGAGCAGTACTTC. Protein sequence: CASSELGGGPYEQYF.

The chain joins TRBV6-1 to TRBJ1-2, with TRBD1 matching 9 bases. The germline V gene encodes CDR1 MNHNS and CDR2 SASEGT. This CDR3 is built from 14 residues. The junction had 12 bases not matched to a gene; V was cut back by 9 bases and J by 7 bases. Here the CDR3 DNA reads TGTGCCAGTACCGGGACAGGGATATCAAGTGGCTACACCTTC. This encodes CASTGTGISSGYTF.

This rearrangement joins TRBV30 to TRBJ1-1, with a possible D match to TRBD1 (5 bases). The CDR3 is made up of 13 amino acids. Germline V gene sequence: CDR1 GTSNPN, CDR2 SVGIG (reference sequence). With 0 bases removed from V and 8 bases from J, the gap between germline ends came to 13 bases. This CDR3 is CAWSVQGTAEAFF. As DNA, the CDR3 is TGTGCCTGGAGTGTCCAGGGAACAGCCGAAGCTTTCTTT.

The chain combines TRBV5-1 with TRBJ2-7; D is perhaps TRBD1 or TRBD2 (6 bases each). V was shortened by 5 bases and J by 0 bases, with 12 bases between the two germline ends. The CDR3 contains 14 residues. Germline loops: CDR1 SGHRS, CDR2 YFSETQ. The CDR3 DNA reads TGCGCCAGCAGGCGGGACACCGGCTCCTACGAGCAGTACTTC. This codes for CASRRDTGSYEQYF.

This sequence joins TRBV11-1 and TRBJ1-1, with TRBD1 matching 8 bases. The germline CDR1 and CDR2 sequences are SGHAT and FQDESV (reference sequence). This CDR3 has 14 residues. J gave up 2 bases and V 5 bases, and 4 bases lay outside the gene matches. The CDR3: CASSPQGGNTEAFF. CDR3 in DNA: TGTGCCAGCAGCCCACAGGGGGGAAACACTGAAGCTTTCTTT. Full variable domain (outside the CDR3, taken from reference TRBV11-1 and TRBJ1-1): EAEVAQSPRYKITEKSQAVAFWCDPISGHATLYWYRQILGQGPELLVQFQDESVVDDSQLPKDRFSAERLKGVDSTLKIQPAELGDSAMYLCASSPQGGNTEAFFGQGTRLTVV.

This clone is a singleton in its sample. V usage is TRBV11-3 and J usage is TRBJ2-5, with 7 nucleotides matching TRBD1. The J segment lost 7 bases and the V segment lost 6 bases, leaving 8 bases of the junction unmatched. Germline assignment: CDR1 SGHNT and CDR2 YENEEA. CDR3 length equals 13 residues. Here the CDR3 DNA reads TGTGCCAGCAGGGGGACAGACGAAGGGACCCAGTACTTC. This gives the protein CASRGTDEGTQYF. The full variable domain, completed using reference TRBV11-3 and TRBJ2-5, is EAGVVQSPRYKIIEKKQPVAFWCNPISGHNTLYWYLQNLGQGPELLIRYENEEAVDDSQLPKDRFSAERLKGVDSTLKIQPAELGDSAVYLCASRGTDEGTQYFGPGTRLLVL.

The CDR3 nucleotides are TGTGCCAGCTCACCACAAGAGACCCAGTACTTC. The encoded protein is CASSPQETQYF. The chain recombines TRBV18 with TRBJ2-5, with no clear D. The CDR3 loop spans 11 amino acids. V shed 1 base and J shed 3 bases, with 0 bases lying between them. Germline CDR1 reads KGHSH; CDR2 reads LQKENI.

The rearrangement links TRBV4-1 to TRBJ2-2, with D perhaps TRBD1 or TRBD2 (5 bases each). The CDR3 sequence is 15 residues long. Per germline, CDR1 MGHRA and CDR2 YSYEKL. With 0 bases removed from V and 7 bases from J, the gap between germline ends came to 12 bases. The CDR3 nucleotides read TGCGCCAGCAGCCAAGAAGGGTGGGGGAACGGGGAGCTGTTTTTT. Its translation: CASSQEGWGNGELFF.

The rearrangement links TRBV4-3 to TRBJ2-2; TRBD2 matches 9 bases. Looked up from germline, CDR1 is LGHNA and CDR2 is YSLEER. Trimming at V came to 0 bases and at J to 1 base, leaving 6 bases not matched to a gene. The CDR3 is 18 amino acids. The CDR3 DNA is TGCGCCAGCAGCCAAGAACCTACAGCGGGGGGGAACACCGGGGAGCTGTTTTTT. It specifies CASSQEPTAGGNTGELFF.

The chain carries TRBV19 and TRBJ2-3; 11 bases line up with TRBD2. The CDR3 is made up of 15 amino acids. Germline CDR1 reads LNHDA; CDR2 reads SQIVND (reference sequence). V shed 3 bases and J 7 bases; nucleotides not matched to a gene: 6. The CDR3 sequence is CASSILSGGANTQYF. In DNA, the CDR3 is TGTGCCAGTAGTATTCTTAGCGGGGGGGCTAATACGCAGTATTTT. Together with reference TRBV19 and TRBJ2-3, the CDR3 gives the full variable domain: DGGITQSPKYLFRKEGQNVTLSCEQNLNHDAMYWYRQDPGQGLRLIYYSQIVNDFQKGDIAEGYSVSREKKESFPLTVTSAQKNPTAFYLCASSILSGGANTQYFGPGTRLTVL.

The V and J genes are TRBV6-1 and TRBJ2-7; TRBD1 aligns across 9 bases. CDR1 and CDR2 from the germline V gene are MNHNS and SASEGT. Germline trimming cut 1 base from V and 5 bases from J; bases unmatched to any gene: 6. This CDR3 is 15 amino acids long. The CDR3 spells CASSEVGTGRNEQYF. CDR3 DNA sequence: TGTGCCAGCAGTGAAGTGGGGACAGGGCGGAACGAGCAGTACTTC.

The chain has TRBV7-6 and TRBJ2-7; 11 bases are shared with TRBD1. The CDR3 length is 14 residues. J lost 4 bases, V lost 6 bases, and 5 bases had no gene match. Germline assignment: CDR1 SGHVS and CDR2 FNYEAQ. The CDR3, as DNA: TGTGCCAGCAGTTCCGGGGACAGGGGGTACGAGCAGTACTTC. The encoded protein is CASSSGDRGYEQYF.

The CDR3 is CASSVQGVTNEKLFF. The DNA of the CDR3 is TGTGCCAGCAGCGTACAGGGTGTAACTAATGAAAAACTGTTTTTT. V and J are TRBV9 and TRBJ1-4, with D perhaps matching TRBD1 (5 bases). The CDR3 runs 15 residues. Germline V gives CDR1 SGDLS, CDR2 YYNGEE. V was cut by 1 base and J by 1 base, with 8 bases left in between.

The chain recombines TRBV6-6 with TRBJ1-4; 7 nucleotides agree with TRBD1. The CDR3 has 13 residues. V was pared by 6 bases and J by 8 bases, with 6 bases of the junction left unmatched. Germline CDR1 MNHNY, CDR2 SVGAGI (reference sequence). The CDR3 nucleotides are TGTGCCAGCAGCCGGCAGGGGGACGAAAAACTGTTTTTT. Translation gives CASSRQGDEKLFF.

The chain links TRBV6-1 to TRBJ1-2, with D hard to call. The CDR3 runs to 12 residues. Germline CDR1 MNHNS, CDR2 SASEGT. V was cut by 6 bases and J by 8 bases, with 13 bases left in between. CDR3 protein: CASSGWERGYTF. The CDR3 nucleotides read TGTGCCAGCAGCGGCTGGGAGCGAGGCTACACCTTC.

CDR3 bases: TGTGCCAGCAGCTTAGATGACAGGGAAGAGACCCAGTACTTC. This sequence encodes CASSLDDREETQYF. J is TRBJ2-5 and V is TRBV5-4, with 7 bases identical to TRBD1. Germline loops: CDR1 SGHNT, CDR2 YYREEE (reference sequence). V lost 2 bases and J lost 3; bases outside the gene matches: 4. This CDR3 contains 14 residues.

This chain uses TRBV9 with TRBJ1-3; D unclear. The CDR3 totals 14 residues. Germline V CDR1 and CDR2: SGDLS, YYNGEE. With 0 bases removed from V and 0 bases from J, the gap between germline ends came to 4 bases. CDR3 sequence reads: CASSVEHSGNTIYF. The CDR3 DNA follows: TGTGCCAGCAGCGTAGAGCACTCTGGAAACACCATATATTTT.

The chain has TRBV6-1 and TRBJ1-5; 10 bases are shared with TRBD1. The CDR3 spans 13 residues. Germline V lookup: CDR1 MNHNS, CDR2 SASEGT. The junction had 7 bases not matched to a gene; V was cut back by 6 bases and J by 11 bases. The CDR3 DNA sequence: TGTGCCAGCAGGGCTGACAGGGGGCAAACCCAGCATTTT. This translates into CASRADRGQTQHF.

V gene TRBV7-9 combines with J gene TRBJ2-5; a possible D gene is TRBD2 (6 bases). CDR1 is SEHNR and CDR2 is FQNEAQ in the germline V gene (reference sequence). CDR3 length: 14 amino acids. V was shortened by 7 bases and J by 0 bases, with 12 bases between the two germline ends. CDR3 sequence (DNA): TGTGCCAGCACCCCTGGGGGGTACCAAGAGACCCAGTACTTC. Encoded protein: CASTPGGYQETQYF.

The chain combines TRBV15 with TRBJ2-3; the D call may be TRBD1 or TRBD2 (6 bases each). The germline V and J ends were trimmed by 0 bases and 6 bases, with 13 bases remaining between them. Germline V gene data show CDR1 as LNHNV and CDR2 as YYDKDF (reference sequence). This CDR3 spans 15 amino acids. The CDR3 DNA follows: TGTGCCACCAGCAGAGAAGGGGGGACTGAGGATACGCAGTATTTT. Translation gives CATSREGGTEDTQYF. Drawing the rest from reference TRBV15 and TRBJ2-3, the complete variable domain is DAMVIQNPRYQVTQFGKPVTLSCSQTLNHNVMYWYQQKSSQAPKLLFHYYDKDFNNEADTPDNFQSRRPNTSFCFLDIRSPGLGDTAMYLCATSREGGTEDTQYFGPGTRLTVL.